This T cell receptor beta chain was retrieved from a study of T-cell reconstitution after alpha-beta-depleted transplantation in children. This clonotype has at least ten counts. Unique molecular identifiers featured in how the TCRbeta library was prepared. TCRdb redid the calling of the PCR reads with MiXCR, one entry per CDR3 protein. The sample includes around 240,000 distinct CDR3 sequences, about 9.6% of them seen just once. This sequence originates from a human donor who donated a stem cell graft to a child with SCID. The sequences come from PBMCs from the stem cell graft donor, collected from the stem cell graft.

The CDR3 sequence is CASSPGLVHEQYF. The CDR3 coding sequence is TGTGCCAGCAGCCCAGGACTAGTCCACGAGCAGTACTTC. The chain joins TRBV7-7 to TRBJ2-7; 7 bases align to TRBD2. The CDR3 has 13 residues. V lost 5 bases to trimming and J lost 5 bases; unmatched junction nucleotides: 6. CDR1 and CDR2 (germline): SSHAT, FNYEAQ (reference sequence).